The 14 T cell receptor beta chains given below trace back to one sample, sequenced in a study of blood T cell repertoires in COVID-19. The repertoire was sequenced with immunoSEQ multiplex PCR; TCRdb's copy has only in-frame clones and lacks some. The table includes fewer than 450,000 clones, 88% detected once. Sequencing was performed on PBMCs or T cells enriched from blood (not recorded which). The receptor set was obtained from a woman under 30 who had recovered from COVID-19.

This chain joins TRBV30 and TRBJ2-3, with D possibly matching TRBD1 (7 bases). The CDR3 totals 14 residues. The germline CDR1 and CDR2 sequences are GTSNPN and SVGIG (reference sequence). The germline V and J ends were trimmed by 7 bases and 2 bases, with 16 bases remaining between them. This chain's CDR3 is CASRGDSLTDTQYF. The CDR3 DNA is TGTGCCTCGAGGGGGGACAGCCTCACAGATACGCAGTATTTT.

The chain recombines TRBV29-1 with TRBJ2-5; TRBD2 is a possible D gene (5 bases). V lost 4 bases to trimming and J lost 5 bases, with 5 bases between them. This CDR3 is 10 amino acids long. CDR1 and CDR2 from the germline V gene are SQVTM and ANQGSEA. CDR3 coding DNA: TGCAGCGTTGCGGGGGAGACCCAGTACTTC. Translation: CSVAGETQYF.

About this clone itself: Here the CDR3 omits its conserved ending phenylalanine or tryptophan, so a read error is the likely source. It is unclear where the CDR3 begins or ends on the DNA, so no DNA is shown, and the CDR3 is as TCRdb lists it. V and J are TRBV21-1 and TRBJ1-1. TRBV21-1 is shown as a pseudogene. The CDR3 length is 11 residues, termini included. The CDR3 sequence: CASPKDRESMS.

This chain links TRBV6-5 with TRBJ1-6, with 9 bases identical to TRBD1. Germline V lookup: CDR1 MNHEY, CDR2 SVGAGI. The J segment lost 7 bases and the V segment lost 6 bases, leaving 7 bases of the junction unmatched. There are 15 residues in the CDR3. The CDR3 DNA sequence: TGTGCCAGCAGACCCGGGACAGGGCGCAATTCACCCCTCCACTTT. It is translated as CASRPGTGRNSPLHF.

V gene TRBV18 combines with J gene TRBJ2-7; the D is unclear. CDR1 KGHSH and CDR2 LQKENI come from the germline V gene. CDR3 size: 15 residues. With 3 bases removed from V and 1 base from J, the gap between germline ends came to 13 bases. Here the CDR3 DNA reads TGTGCCAGCTCACCCGTCAGTGGTTCTTCCTACGAGCAGTACTTC. It translates to CASSPVSGSSYEQYF.

CDR3 in DNA: TGCGCCAGCAGCTTGATTGCGGGGGCTTTTAATGAAAAACTGTTTTTT. Its protein product is CASSLIAGAFNEKLFF. The gene calls are TRBV5-1 and TRBJ1-4; D may be TRBD1 (6 bases). With 1 base removed from V and 4 bases from J, the gap between germline ends came to 14 bases. The CDR3 loop spans 16 amino acids. The germline gives CDR1 SGHRS, CDR2 YFSETQ.

The chain joins TRBV24-1 to TRBJ2-3; TRBD2 aligns across 7 bases. Germline V lookup: CDR1 KGHDR, CDR2 SFDVKD. The V and J ends lost 1 base and 0 bases, in that order; junction bases with no gene match: 12. This CDR3 region has 19 residues. Here the CDR3 reads CATSDLDPSSGGSTDTQYF. CDR3 DNA sequence: TGTGCCACCAGTGATTTAGACCCCAGTTCGGGGGGAAGCACAGATACGCAGTATTTT.

The chain carries TRBV7-3 and TRBJ2-1; 13 positions agree with TRBD2. V trimming: 5 bases; J trimming: 8 bases; junction bases outside the gene matches: 6. Germline assignment: CDR1 SGHTA and CDR2 FQGTGA. The CDR3 consists of 15 residues. CDR3 loop: CASSPGLAGIYEQFF. The DNA of the CDR3 is TGTGCCAGCAGCCCGGGACTAGCGGGGATATATGAGCAGTTCTTC. The complete variable domain, with remaining parts taken from reference TRBV7-3 and TRBJ2-1, reads GAGVSQTPSNKVTEKGKYVELRCDPISGHTALYWYRQSLGQGPEFLIYFQGTGAADDSGLPNDRFFAVRPEGSVSTLKIQRTERGDSAVYLCASSPGLAGIYEQFFGPGTRLTVL.

The chain combines TRBV4-2 with TRBJ1-2; 8 positions match TRBD1. V lost 0 bases and J lost 0; bases outside the gene matches: 3. Per the germline V gene, CDR1 is LGHNA and CDR2 is YNFKEQ. The CDR3 covers 16 residues. CDR3 sequence reads: CASSQEGDRTNYGYTF. CDR3 in DNA: TGTGCCAGCAGCCAAGAGGGGGACAGGACTAACTATGGCTACACCTTC.

The V call is TRBV27, the J call TRBJ2-7, with D perhaps matching TRBD2 (5 bases). Germline V gene lookup returns CDR1 MNHEY and CDR2 SMNVEV (reference sequence). Trimming pared 5 bases from V and 5 bases from J, leaving 13 bases between. The CDR3 sequence is 13 residues long. The CDR3 sequence is CASSPQGLDEQYF. The CDR3 DNA is TGTGCCAGCAGTCCGCAAGGACTCGACGAGCAGTACTTC.

This clone was counted once. This chain connects TRBV5-6 to TRBJ1-6; D not resolved. The CDR3 has 16 amino acids. Between the trimmed V and J ends, which lost 0 bases and 0 bases, there was a span of 7 bases. Germline V lookup: CDR1 SGHDT, CDR2 YYEEEE. CDR3 in amino acids: CASSLGGFSYNSPLHF. CDR3 nucleotides: TGTGCCAGCAGCTTGGGCGGTTTCTCCTATAATTCACCCCTCCACTTT. Using reference TRBV5-6 and TRBJ1-6 for the parts outside the CDR3, the full variable domain is DAGVTQSPTHLIKTRGQQVTLRCSPKSGHDTVSWYQQALGQGPQFIFQYYEEEERQRGNFPDRFSGHQFPNYSSELNVNALLLGDSALYLCASSLGGFSYNSPLHFGNGTRLTVT.

This clone appeared once. The V and J genes are TRBV10-3 and TRBJ1-3, with 9 bases that match TRBD1. The V and J ends lost 4 bases and 0 bases, in that order; junction bases with no gene match: 7. This CDR3 spans 17 amino acids. Per germline, CDR1 ENHRY and CDR2 SYGVKD. CDR3 sequence reads: CAISGFRDRVSGNTIYF. The CDR3 DNA reads as TGTGCCATCAGTGGATTCCGGGACAGGGTCTCTGGAAACACCATATATTTT.

This clone was seen only a few times. CDR3 residues: CASSQDSLARSGNTIYF. CDR3 in DNA: TGCGCCAGCAGCCAAGATTCCCTAGCCCGGTCTGGAAACACCATATATTTT. The chain recombines TRBV4-3 with TRBJ1-3; D gene unclear. This CDR3 comprises 17 residues. Germline V gene lookup returns CDR1 LGHNA and CDR2 YSLEER. V was cut by 0 bases and J by 1 base, with 13 bases left in between.

This clone was seen more than once but under ten times. The chain has TRBV5-6 and TRBJ1-1; TRBD1 matches 10 bases. This CDR3 region has 16 residues. Unmatched junction bases numbered 9, after V lost 4 bases and J lost 3 bases. The germline V gene encodes CDR1 SGHDT and CDR2 YYEEEE. CDR3 residues: CASSPPDRGVYTEAFF. The CDR3 nucleotides are TGTGCCAGCAGCCCGCCGGACAGGGGGGTCTACACTGAAGCTTTCTTT. The full variable domain, completed using reference TRBV5-6 and TRBJ1-1, is DAGVTQSPTHLIKTRGQQVTLRCSPKSGHDTVSWYQQALGQGPQFIFQYYEEEERQRGNFPDRFSGHQFPNYSSELNVNALLLGDSALYLCASSPPDRGVYTEAFFGQGTRLTVV.